This TCR beta chain comes out of a study of spatial heterogeneity in lung cancer. Study as a whole: Sequencing consistently turned up more beta-chain sequences than alpha-chain sequences. The mean occurrence of each unique TCR and UMI combination in raw reads exceeded eight.

Individually, TCR cDNA molecules were each labelled with a unique molecular identifier. TCRdb re-derived calls from the 5' RACE reads in MiXCR, one entry per CDR3 protein. In the table there are about 7,800 distinct CDR3 sequences, roughly 9.2% of which are singletons. This clonotype has ten or more counts. This beta chain slipped into a library made for alpha chains as a stray read, so its size is not meaningful. The CDR3 has 16 residues. The V end lost 2 bases, the J end lost 0 bases, and 14 bases lay between the germline ends. CDR1 and CDR2 from the germline V gene are MNHEY and SMNVEV (reference sequence). As for time point: sample taken at primary tumor resection. The sequenced material consisted of unsorted whole RNA from tumor, nontumor lung or frozen PBMC. The donor population consisted of approximately 70 patients with untreated, early-stage non-small cell lung cancer.

Sequenced material: PBMCs, taken at surgery. V gene TRBV27 combines with J gene TRBJ2-7; tentatively, D is TRBD1 (6 bases). This receptor was obtained from a male donor with early-stage non-small cell lung cancer. The CDR3 sequence is CASSLKIMGASYEQYF. CDR3 DNA sequence: TGTGCCAGCAGTTTAAAGATCATGGGGGCCTCCTACGAGCAGTACTTC.